This T cell receptor beta chain was captured in a study of response to subunit inactivated influenza vaccine. Each CDR3 protein is one row after TCRdb ran MiXCR on the RT-PCR reads. The data contain some 600,000 distinct CDR3 sequences, 12% to 15% of them seen just once; the ten biggest clones take up 7.5% to 9%. This clonotype was seen repeatedly, ten times or more. Its antigen is undetermined. General observations from the study: The authors put forward the suggestion that each seasonal influenza vaccination may bring in only a limited number of new T cells.

J gave up 4 bases and V 4 bases, and 13 bases lay outside the gene matches. The CDR3 runs 15 residues. Germline lookup yields CDR1 DFQATT and CDR2 SNEGSKA (reference sequence). This clonotype was obtained from a man aged 45-65 years who received an inactivated influenza vaccine. The sample consisted of PBMCs from blood, taken less than 15 days before vaccination. V is TRBV20-1 and J is TRBJ2-7; 7 bases align to TRBD1. CDR3 region: CSAIFEQRGLYEQYF. CDR3 in DNA: TGCAGTGCTATTTTCGAACAGAGGGGGCTTTACGAGCAGTACTTC.